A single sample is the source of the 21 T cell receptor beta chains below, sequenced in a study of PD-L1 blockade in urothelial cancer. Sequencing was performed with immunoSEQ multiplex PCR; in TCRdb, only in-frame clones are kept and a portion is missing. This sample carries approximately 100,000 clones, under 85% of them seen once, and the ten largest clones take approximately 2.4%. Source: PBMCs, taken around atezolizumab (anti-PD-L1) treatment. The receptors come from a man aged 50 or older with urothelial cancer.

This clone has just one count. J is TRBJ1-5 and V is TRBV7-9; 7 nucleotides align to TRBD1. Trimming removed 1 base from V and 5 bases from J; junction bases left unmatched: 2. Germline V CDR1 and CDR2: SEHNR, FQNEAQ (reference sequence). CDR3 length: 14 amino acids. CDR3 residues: CASSLGQGDQPQHF. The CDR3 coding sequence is TGTGCCAGCAGCTTAGGACAGGGCGATCAGCCCCAGCATTTT.

CDR3 in DNA: TGTGCCAGCAGCGGTATAGCGGGGGGCACAAGGACGCAGTATTTT. As protein: CASSGIAGGTRTQYF. V gene TRBV5-6 combines with J gene TRBJ2-3, with TRBD2 matching over 10 bases. With 4 bases clipped from V and 9 bases from J, the junction kept 11 bases outside the gene matches. The CDR3 contains 15 residues. Germline loops: CDR1 SGHDT, CDR2 YYEEEE.

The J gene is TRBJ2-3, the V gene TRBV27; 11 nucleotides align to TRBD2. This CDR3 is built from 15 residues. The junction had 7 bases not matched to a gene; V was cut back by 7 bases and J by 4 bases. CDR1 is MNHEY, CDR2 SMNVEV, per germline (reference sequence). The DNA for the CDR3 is TGTGCCAGCATCCCGGGGGGACTAGCGGCAGATACGCAGTATTTT. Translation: CASIPGGLAADTQYF.

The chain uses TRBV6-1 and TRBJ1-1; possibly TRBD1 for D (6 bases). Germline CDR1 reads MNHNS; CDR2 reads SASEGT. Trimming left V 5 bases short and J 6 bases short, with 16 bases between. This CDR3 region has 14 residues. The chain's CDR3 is CASSKGGWGAEAFF. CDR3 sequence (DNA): TGTGCCAGCAGTAAGGGGGGGTGGGGCGCTGAAGCTTTCTTT.

CDR3 nucleotides: TGTGCCAGCTCACCCCTTGCTGGGCCTAATATTTTGGAGCAGTACTTC. Encoded protein: CASSPLAGPNILEQYF. The chain recombines TRBV18 with TRBJ2-7; D not certain. This CDR3 has 16 amino acids. The germline gives CDR1 KGHSH, CDR2 LQKENI. V was trimmed by 3 bases and J by 7 bases, leaving 22 bases between them.

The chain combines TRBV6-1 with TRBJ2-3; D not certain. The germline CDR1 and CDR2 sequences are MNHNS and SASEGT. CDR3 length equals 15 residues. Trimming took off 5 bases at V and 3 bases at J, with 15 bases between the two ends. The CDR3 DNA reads TGTGCCAGCAGTCCCAGAGGCGTTTATACAGATACGCAGTATTTT. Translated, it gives CASSPRGVYTDTQYF.

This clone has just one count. The CDR3 region is CASSVETQGASGQPQHF. In nucleotides, the CDR3 is TGTGCCAGCAGCGTAGAAACTCAGGGGGCGAGTGGACAGCCCCAGCATTTT. The J gene is TRBJ1-5, the V gene TRBV9, with 8 bases identical to TRBD1. Trimming took 0 bases from V and 7 from J; bases not matched to a gene: 12. The CDR3 runs 17 residues. In germline, CDR1 is SGDLS, CDR2 YYNGEE. Full variable domain (outside the CDR3, taken from reference TRBV9 and TRBJ1-5): DSGVTQTPKHLITATGQRVTLRCSPRSGDLSVYWYQQSLDQGLQFLIQYYNGEERAKGNILERFSAQQFPDLHSELNLSSLELGDSALYFCASSVETQGASGQPQHFGDGTRLSIL.

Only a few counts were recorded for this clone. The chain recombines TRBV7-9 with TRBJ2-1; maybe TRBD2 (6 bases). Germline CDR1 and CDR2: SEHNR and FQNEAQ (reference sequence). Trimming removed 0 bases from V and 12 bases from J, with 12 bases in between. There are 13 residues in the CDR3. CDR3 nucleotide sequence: TGTGCCAGCAGCTTAGCGAACGGAGGGTGGCAGTTCTTC. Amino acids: CASSLANGGWQFF.

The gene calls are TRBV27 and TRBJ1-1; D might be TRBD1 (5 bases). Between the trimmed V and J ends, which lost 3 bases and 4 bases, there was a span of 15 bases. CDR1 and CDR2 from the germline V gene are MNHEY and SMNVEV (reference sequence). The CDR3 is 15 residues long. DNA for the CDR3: TGTGCCAGCAGTTTCACCTCAGGGTGGAGCACTGAAGCTTTCTTT. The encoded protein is CASSFTSGWSTEAFF.

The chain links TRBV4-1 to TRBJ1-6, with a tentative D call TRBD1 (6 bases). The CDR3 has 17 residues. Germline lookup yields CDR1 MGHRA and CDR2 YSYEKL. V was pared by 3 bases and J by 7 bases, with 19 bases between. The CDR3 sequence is CASSHLSGGGANSPLHF. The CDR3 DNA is TGCGCCAGCAGCCACCTGAGTGGGGGGGGCGCAAATTCACCCCTCCACTTT.

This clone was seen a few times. CDR3 in DNA: TGTGCCAGCAGTGTAGACAGAGTCTACGAGCAGTACTTC. Translating it yields CASSVDRVYEQYF. This sequence joins TRBV6-4 and TRBJ2-7; TRBD1 is a possible D gene (5 bases). V was cut by 4 bases and J by 3 bases, with 10 bases left in between. The V gene's germline CDR1 is MRHNA and CDR2 SNTAGT. This CDR3 region has 13 residues.

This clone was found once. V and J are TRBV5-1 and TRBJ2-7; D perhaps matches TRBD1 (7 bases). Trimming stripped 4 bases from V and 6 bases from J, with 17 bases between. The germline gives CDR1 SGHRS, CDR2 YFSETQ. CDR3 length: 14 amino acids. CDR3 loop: CASSNSGTAGEQYF. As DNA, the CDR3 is TGCGCCAGCAGCAACTCCGGGACAGCGGGCGAGCAGTACTTC.

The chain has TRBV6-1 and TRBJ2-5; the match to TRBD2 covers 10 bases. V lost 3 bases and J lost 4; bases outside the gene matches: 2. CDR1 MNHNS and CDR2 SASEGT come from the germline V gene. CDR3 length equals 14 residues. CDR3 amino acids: CASSEGLARETQYF. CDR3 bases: TGTGCCAGCAGTGAGGGACTAGCGAGAGAGACCCAGTACTTC.

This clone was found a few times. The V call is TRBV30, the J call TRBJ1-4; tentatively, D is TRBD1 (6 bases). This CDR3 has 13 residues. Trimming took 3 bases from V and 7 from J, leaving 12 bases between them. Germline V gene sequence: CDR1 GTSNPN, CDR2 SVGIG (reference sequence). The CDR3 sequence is CAWSQGRSEKLFF. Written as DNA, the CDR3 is TGTGCCTGGAGCCAGGGGCGTAGTGAAAAACTGTTTTTT. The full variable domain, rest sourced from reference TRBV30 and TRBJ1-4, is SQTIHQWPATLVQPVGSPLSLECTVEGTSNPNLYWYRQAAGRGLQLLFYSVGIGQISSEVPQNLSASRPQDRQFILSSKKLLLSDSGFYLCAWSQGRSEKLFFGSGTQLSVL.

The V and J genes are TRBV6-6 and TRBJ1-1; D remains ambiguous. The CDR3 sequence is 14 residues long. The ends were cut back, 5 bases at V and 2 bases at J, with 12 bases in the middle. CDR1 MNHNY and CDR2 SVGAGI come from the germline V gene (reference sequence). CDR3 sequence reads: CASSPGLYNTEAFF. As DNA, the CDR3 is TGTGCCAGCAGTCCAGGCCTTTACAACACTGAAGCTTTCTTT.

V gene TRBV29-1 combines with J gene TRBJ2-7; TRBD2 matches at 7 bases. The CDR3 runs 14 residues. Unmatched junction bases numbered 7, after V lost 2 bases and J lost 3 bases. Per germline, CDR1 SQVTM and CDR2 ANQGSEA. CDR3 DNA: TGCAGCGTTGAATTACCCGGGACTAACTACGAGCAGTACTTC. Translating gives CSVELPGTNYEQYF.

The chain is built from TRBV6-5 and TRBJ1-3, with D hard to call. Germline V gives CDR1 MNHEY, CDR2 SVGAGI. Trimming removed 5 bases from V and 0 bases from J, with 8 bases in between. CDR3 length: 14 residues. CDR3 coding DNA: TGTGCCAGCAGTCGTACAGTCTCTGGAAACACCATATATTTT. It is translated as CASSRTVSGNTIYF.

The CDR3 reads CASNKLAGGRNEQFF. CDR3 sequence (DNA): TGTGCCAGCAACAAACTAGCGGGAGGGCGGAATGAGCAGTTCTTC. This chain links TRBV28 with TRBJ2-1; 13 bases are a match to TRBD2. Germline assignment: CDR1 MDHEN and CDR2 SYDVKM. The CDR3 consists of 15 residues. The junction had 7 bases not matched to a gene; V was cut back by 7 bases and J by 7 bases.

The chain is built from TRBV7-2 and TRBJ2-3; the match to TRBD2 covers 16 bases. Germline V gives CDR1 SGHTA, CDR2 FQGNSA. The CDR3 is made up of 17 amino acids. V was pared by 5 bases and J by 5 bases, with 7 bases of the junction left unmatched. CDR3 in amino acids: CASSAGTSGGGEDTQYF. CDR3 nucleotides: TGTGCCAGCAGCGCCGGGACTAGCGGGGGGGGTGAAGATACGCAGTATTTT.

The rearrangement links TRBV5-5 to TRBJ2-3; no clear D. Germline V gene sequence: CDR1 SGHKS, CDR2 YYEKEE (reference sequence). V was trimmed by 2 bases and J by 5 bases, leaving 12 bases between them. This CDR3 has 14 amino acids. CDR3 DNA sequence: TGTGCCAGCAGCTTCTCGGAGTTAAAAGATACGCAGTATTTT. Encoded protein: CASSFSELKDTQYF.

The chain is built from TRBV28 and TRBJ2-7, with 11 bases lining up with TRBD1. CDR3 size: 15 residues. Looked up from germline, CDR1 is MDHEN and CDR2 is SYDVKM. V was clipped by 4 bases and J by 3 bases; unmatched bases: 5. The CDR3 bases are TGTGCCAGCAGTTCCACGGGACAGGGGGTCTACGAGCAGTACTTC. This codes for CASSSTGQGVYEQYF.